The present T cell receptor (beta chain) was sequenced within a study of long-term antiretroviral therapy in people with HIV. Overall study results and limits: Clonotypes expanded prior to ART showed repertoire dominance at all sampled time points.

They ran version v3.0 of the immunoSEQ assay at survey level. Assay: immunoSEQ multiplex PCR; the TCRdb copy retains only in-frame clones and omits some. Of 25,000 to 30,000 clones in the sample, 80% to 85% were seen once. J lost 1 base, V lost 5 bases, and 13 bases had no gene match. Germline CDR1 reads MNHEY; CDR2 reads SMNVEV (reference sequence). This CDR3 has 17 amino acids. On this clone itself: Antigen specificity is unknown.

The source is a man aged 50 to 59 with HIV. Sequencing used unsorted PBMCs, obtained 2.9 years after starting antiretroviral therapy. This rearrangement joins TRBV27 to TRBJ2-5; 7 nucleotides line up with TRBD1. The CDR3 sequence: CASSLKFSGTAQETQYF. The CDR3 bases are TGTGCCAGCAGTCTTAAATTTTCCGGGACAGCCCAAGAGACCCAGTACTTC.